One sample yielded the 10 T cell receptor beta chains listed below, sequenced in a study of T cell responses to AZD1222 COVID-19 vaccine. Repertoires were generated with immunoSEQ multiplex PCR, while TCRdb's copy carries only in-frame clones and drops some. The sample shows 140,000 to 150,000 clones, just under 95% of them seen only once. This specimen was peripheral blood, taken on day 0 of AZD1222 vaccination. Receptors originate from an adult in good health.

The V gene is TRBV4-1, the J gene TRBJ1-3; D perhaps matches TRBD1 (6 bases). The CDR3 runs 17 residues. Between the trimmed V and J ends, which lost 0 bases and 7 bases, there was a span of 19 bases. Germline V lookup: CDR1 MGHRA, CDR2 YSYEKL. DNA for the CDR3: TGCGCCAGCAGCCAAGATAGTCCAAGGGGGGCGGCGAACACCATATATTTT. Its protein product is CASSQDSPRGAANTIYF.

The V call is TRBV14, the J call TRBJ1-3; TRBD1 might be the D (5 bases). This CDR3 region has 16 residues. Germline CDR1 SGHDN, CDR2 FVKESK. The V end lost 5 bases, the J end lost 4 bases, and 18 bases lay between the germline ends. The CDR3 nucleotides are TGTGCCAGCAGCGCAAGGGACTTTCGGAGGGGAAACACCATATATTTT. Amino acids: CASSARDFRRGNTIYF.

The chain recombines TRBV4-1 with TRBJ1-2; weak D call: TRBD1 (5 bases). The CDR3 runs to 17 residues. Per the germline V gene, CDR1 is MGHRA and CDR2 is YSYEKL. V was shortened by 4 bases and J by 8 bases, with 26 bases between the two germline ends. The CDR3 spells CASSLASGFQGSEGYTF. DNA for the CDR3: TGCGCCAGCAGCCTAGCAAGTGGGTTTCAGGGCTCGGAAGGCTACACCTTC.

The chain combines TRBV27 with TRBJ2-1; 9 bases align to TRBD2. The length of the CDR3 is 16 residues. Per germline, CDR1 MNHEY and CDR2 SMNVEV (reference sequence). Trimming removed 0 bases from V and 3 bases from J; junction bases left unmatched: 3. The CDR3 DNA reads as TGTGCCAGCAGTTTATCGGGGACTAGCTTCTACAATGAGCAGTTCTTC. This translates into CASSLSGTSFYNEQFF.

The chain uses TRBV10-2 and TRBJ2-1; D may be TRBD2 (5 bases). This CDR3 comprises 13 residues. Germline V gene lookup returns CDR1 WSHSY and CDR2 SAAADI. Trimming cost V 3 bases and J 10 bases, with 13 bases left between them. The CDR3 nucleotides read TGCGCCAGCAGTGAAGACCTAGCACGGGAGCAGTTCTTC. This gives the protein CASSEDLAREQFF.

The rearrangement uses TRBV4-1 and TRBJ1-2; D might be TRBD1 (6 bases). With 2 bases removed from V and 5 bases from J, the gap between germline ends came to 18 bases. Germline assignment: CDR1 MGHRA and CDR2 YSYEKL. The CDR3 extends over 16 amino acids. The CDR3 nucleotides read TGCGCCAGCAGCCAACCTCACGGCGGGGGGCGTTATGGCTACACCTTC. Residues: CASSQPHGGGRYGYTF.

J is TRBJ2-7 and V is TRBV5-1, with a tentative D call TRBD1 (5 bases). The ends were cut back, 4 bases at V and 2 bases at J, with 16 bases in the middle. The germline CDR1 and CDR2 sequences are SGHRS and YFSETQ. The CDR3 is 15 amino acids. CDR3 sequence: CASSPTTTETYEQYF. The CDR3 DNA follows: TGCGCCAGCAGCCCGACCACGACAGAAACCTACGAGCAGTACTTC.

This CDR3 reads CATSDLVVKGRNQPQHF. The CDR3 DNA is TGTGCCACCAGTGATTTGGTGGTAAAGGGTCGGAATCAGCCCCAGCATTTT. The chain uses TRBV24-1 and TRBJ1-5; D uncertain. V was trimmed by 0 bases and J by 4 bases, leaving 15 bases between them. The CDR3 is 17 residues long. Germline CDR1 reads KGHDR; CDR2 reads SFDVKD.

The chain uses TRBV2 and TRBJ2-1; D not resolved. Germline values: CDR1 SNHLY, CDR2 FYNNEI. Between the trimmed V and J ends, which lost 8 bases and 4 bases, there was a span of 3 bases. The CDR3 runs 10 residues. The CDR3 reads CASQYNEQFF. The CDR3 DNA reads as TGTGCCAGCCAGTACAATGAGCAGTTCTTC.

The CDR3, as DNA: TGTGCCAGCAGCTTGGAGGAGAACACTGAAGCTTTCTTT. It specifies CASSLEENTEAFF. The chain recombines TRBV5-6 with TRBJ1-1; D is unresolved. Germline V lookup: CDR1 SGHDT, CDR2 YYEEEE. The CDR3 extends over 13 amino acids. Trimming took off 0 bases at V and 1 base at J, with 4 bases between the two ends.